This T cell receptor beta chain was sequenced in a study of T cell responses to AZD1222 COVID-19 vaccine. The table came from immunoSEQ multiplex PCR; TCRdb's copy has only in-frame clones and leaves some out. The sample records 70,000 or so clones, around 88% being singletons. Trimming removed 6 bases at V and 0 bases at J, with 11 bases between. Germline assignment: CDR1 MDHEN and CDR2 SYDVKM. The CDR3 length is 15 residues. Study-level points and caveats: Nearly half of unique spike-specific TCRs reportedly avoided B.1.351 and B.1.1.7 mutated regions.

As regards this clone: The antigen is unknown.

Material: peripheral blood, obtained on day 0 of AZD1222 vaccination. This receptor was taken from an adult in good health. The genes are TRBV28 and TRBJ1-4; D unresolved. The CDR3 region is CASSRGGSTNEKLFF. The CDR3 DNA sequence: TGTGCCAGCAGCAGAGGCGGTTCAACTAATGAAAAACTGTTTTTT.